The rows below give T cell receptor beta chains drawn from one sample of a study of PD-1 blockade in classical Hodgkin lymphoma. The protocol was immunoSEQ multiplex PCR, while the TCRdb copy is restricted to in-frame clones and leaves out a portion. This sample carries about 150,000 clones, nearly 80% of them seen once, and the ten largest clones take about 9%. This specimen was peripheral blood mononuclear cells (PBMCs), taken before the second cycle of nivolumab. The receptors were sampled from a human donor with classical Hodgkin lymphoma. CDR3s include the opening cysteine and the closing phenylalanine or tryptophan. D genes are given only for firm matches. Expanded clones are given a class, and other clones once, few, many or no size at all.

clone size,V gene,D gene,J gene,CDR3 protein,CDR3 DNA
few,TRBV27,TRBD1,TRBJ2-1,CASNRPGTGNEQFF,TGTGCCAGCAACCGTCCCGGGACAGGGAATGAGCAGTTCTTC
once,TRBV6-6,.,TRBJ1-1,CASSYPAGNMNTEAFF,TGTGCCAGCAGTTACCCCGCAGGTAACATGAACACTGAAGCTTTCTTT
.,TRBV6-1,.,TRBJ1-5,CASSVESNQPQHF,TGTGCCAGCAGTGTAGAGAGCAATCAGCCCCAGCATTTT
.,TRBV27,TRBD1,TRBJ2-7,CASSKLSGAGGYEQYF,TGTGCCAGCAGTAAACTTTCTGGTGCAGGGGGCTACGAGCAGTACTTC
.,TRBV6-4,TRBD2,TRBJ2-1,CASSDLGGGPNEQFF,TGTGCCAGCAGTGACTTGGGGGGAGGGCCGAATGAGCAGTTCTTC
.,TRBV7-9,.,TRBJ2-3,CASSSLPGQSTDTQYF,TGTGCCAGCAGCTCCCTCCCGGGACAAAGCACAGATACGCAGTATTTT
.,TRBV27,.,TRBJ2-5,CASQFVGRSFRWGETQYF,TGTGCCAGCCAGTTTGTGGGGAGGAGTTTTCGGTGGGGGGAGACCCAGTACTTC
.,TRBV5-1,TRBD2,TRBJ2-1,CASSFGGRAAYNEQFF,TGCGCCAGCAGCTTCGGCGGGAGGGCCGCTTACAATGAGCAGTTCTTC
.,TRBV2,.,TRBJ1-1,CASSEAMEAAVF,TGTGCCAGCAGTGAAGCAATGGAGGCCGCGGTTTTT
few,TRBV7-2,TRBD1,TRBJ1-2,CASSLDGGQGGGYTF,TGTGCCAGCAGCTTAGACGGAGGACAGGGCGGCGGCTACACCTTC
once,TRBV5-7,TRBD2,TRBJ2-3,CASSLPSGGASDTQYF,TGTGCCAGCAGCTTGCCTAGCGGGGGGGCATCAGATACGCAGTATTTT
.,TRBV5-8,.,TRBJ2-3,CASSLRGGQVSGTQYF,TGTGCCAGCAGCTTGAGAGGGGGTCAGGTTAGCGGTACGCAGTATTTT
.,TRBV7-8,TRBD2,TRBJ2-3,CASSLVGGGAGDTQYF,TGTGCCAGCAGCTTAGTCGGCGGGGGGGCCGGAGATACGCAGTATTTT
.,TRBV7-2,.,TRBJ2-1,CASSLGYNEQFF,TGTGCCAGCAGCTTGGGTTACAATGAGCAGTTCTTC
.,TRBV2,.,TRBJ2-5,CASSVPPQETQYF,TGTGCCAGCAGTGTACCCCCGCAAGAGACCCAGTACTTC
.,TRBV28,TRBD1,TRBJ2-7,CASSLMGQGAYEQYF,TGTGCCAGCAGTTTAATGGGACAGGGAGCGTACGAGCAGTACTTC
.,TRBV10-3,.,TRBJ1-5,CAISEGRGFSNQPQHF,TGTGCCATCAGTGAAGGTAGGGGGTTCAGCAATCAGCCCCAGCATTTT
.,TRBV5-1,TRBD1,TRBJ2-7,CASSLGVTGVYEQYF,TGCGCCAGCAGCTTGGGTGTGACAGGGGTCTACGAGCAGTACTTC
.,TRBV27,TRBD2,TRBJ2-5,CASTLWAGGRQETQYF,TGTGCCAGCACCCTATGGGCGGGAGGGCGCCAAGAGACCCAGTACTTC
.,TRBV9,.,TRBJ2-7,CASSVSGDTSYEQYF,TGTGCCAGCAGCGTATCCGGGGACACCTCCTACGAGCAGTACTTC
.,TRBV7-9,.,TRBJ2-2,CASSLTRSDTGELFF,TGTGCCAGCAGCTTGACAAGATCGGACACCGGGGAGCTGTTTTTT
.,TRBV25-1,TRBD2,TRBJ2-3,CASSVGGSTDTQYF,TGTGCCAGCAGTGTGGGAGGGAGCACAGATACGCAGTATTTT
.,TRBV5-5,TRBD1,TRBJ1-1,CASSWTGHQYPNTEAFF,TGTGCCAGCAGCTGGACAGGCCACCAGTATCCGAACACTGAAGCTTTCTTT
.,TRBV5-1,.,TRBJ2-7,CASSLTTYEQYF,TGCGCCAGCAGCCTTACCACCTACGAGCAGTACTTC
many,TRBV29-1,.,TRBJ2-7,CSVGGPSYEQYF,TGCAGCGTGGGCGGGCCCAGCTACGAGCAGTACTTC
.,TRBV18,TRBD1,TRBJ2-5,CASSPLTGKETQYF,TGTGCCAGCTCACCGTTGACAGGGAAAGAGACCCAGTACTTC
.,TRBV2,.,TRBJ1-5,CATSNQSNRPQHF,TGTGCCACCAGCAATCAATCCAACAGGCCCCAGCATTTT
.,TRBV15,.,TRBJ2-7,CATSTRRTTYEQYF,TGTGCCACCAGCACACGTAGGACGACCTACGAGCAGTACTTC
.,TRBV27,.,TRBJ2-7,CASSLYDRPGEQYF,TGTGCCAGCAGTTTATATGACAGACCGGGTGAGCAGTACTTC
.,TRBV10-1,.,TRBJ1-6,CASSESWGRKGSPLHF,TGCGCCAGCAGTGAGTCGTGGGGGAGGAAGGGTTCACCCCTCCACTTT
.,TRBV5-5,.,TRBJ1-2,CASSPDGYGYTF,TGTGCCAGCAGCCCTGACGGATATGGCTACACCTTC
.,TRBV7-3,.,TRBJ2-5,CASSSSQVEETQYF,TGTGCCAGCAGCTCCAGTCAGGTTGAGGAGACCCAGTACTTC
.,TRBV28,.,TRBJ1-2,CASSFGGINYGYTF,TGTGCCAGCAGTTTTGGGGGGATCAACTATGGCTACACCTTC
.,TRBV2,.,TRBJ2-2,CASSRTGTHTGELFF,TGTGCCAGCAGTCGAACCGGGACACACACCGGGGAGCTGTTTTTT
.,TRBV5-1,TRBD2,TRBJ2-1,CASSSGTSGSYEQFF,TGCGCCAGCAGCTCCGGGACTAGCGGGAGTTATGAGCAGTTCTTC
.,TRBV6-6,.,TRBJ2-5,CASSYQGQIRETQYF,TGTGCCAGCAGTTACCAAGGACAGATACGAGAGACCCAGTACTTC
.,TRBV11-1,.,TRBJ2-7,CASSLGGGQGFGEQYF,TGTGCCAGCAGCTTGGGAGGCGGCCAGGGGTTCGGCGAGCAGTACTTC